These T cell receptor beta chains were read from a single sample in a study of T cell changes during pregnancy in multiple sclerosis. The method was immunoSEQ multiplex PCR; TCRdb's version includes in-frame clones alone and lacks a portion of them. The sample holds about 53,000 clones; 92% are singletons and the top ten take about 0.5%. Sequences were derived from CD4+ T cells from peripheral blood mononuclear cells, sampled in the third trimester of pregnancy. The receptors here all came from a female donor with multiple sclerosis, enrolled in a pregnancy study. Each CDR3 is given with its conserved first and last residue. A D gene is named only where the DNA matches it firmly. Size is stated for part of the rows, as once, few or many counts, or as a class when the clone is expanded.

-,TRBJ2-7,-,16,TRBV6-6,CASSSAPGHFSYEQYF,TGTGCCAGCAGTTCCGCGCCGGGACACTTCTCCTACGAGCAGTACTTC
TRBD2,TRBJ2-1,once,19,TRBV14,CASSHLLAGAQSSYNEQFF,TGTGCCAGCAGCCATTTACTAGCGGGGGCCCAGAGCTCCTACAATGAGCAGTTCTTC
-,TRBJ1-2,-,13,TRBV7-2,CASSLAEAYGYTF,TGTGCCAGCAGCTTAGCCGAAGCGTATGGCTACACCTTC
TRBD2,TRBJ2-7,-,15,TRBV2,CASSEARTSNYEQYF,TGTGCCAGCAGTGAAGCTCGGACTAGCAACTACGAGCAGTACTTC
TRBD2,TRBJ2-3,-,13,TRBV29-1,CSVVAGGRDTQYF,TGCAGCGTTGTGGCGGGGGGGCGAGATACGCAGTATTTT
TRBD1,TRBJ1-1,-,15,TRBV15,CATSRDRSRGTEAFF,TGTGCCACCAGCAGGGACAGGTCCCGGGGCACTGAAGCTTTCTTT
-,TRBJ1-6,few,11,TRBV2,CASTPGVDLHF,TGTGCCAGCACCCCAGGGGTTGACCTCCACTTT
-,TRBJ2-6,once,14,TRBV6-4,CASKSGAGANVLTF,TGTGCCAGCAAATCCGGTGCCGGGGCCAACGTCCTGACTTTC
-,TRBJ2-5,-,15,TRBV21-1,CASTPTGPSGETQYF,TGTGCCAGCACCCCGACAGGGCCCTCGGGAGAGACCCAGTACTTC
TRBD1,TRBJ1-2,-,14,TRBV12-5,CASGWTGVNYGYTF,TGTGCTAGTGGTTGGACAGGAGTTAACTATGGCTACACCTTC
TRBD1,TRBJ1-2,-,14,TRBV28,CASSFVLQGSGYTF,TGTGCCAGCAGCTTTGTATTACAGGGGTCCGGCTACACCTTC
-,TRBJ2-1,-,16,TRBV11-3,CASSLDRGQTGDEQFF,TGTGCCAGCAGCTTAGACCGCGGGCAGACGGGGGATGAGCAGTTCTTC
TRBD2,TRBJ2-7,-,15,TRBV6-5,CASFQSGGTTYEQYF,TGTGCCAGCTTCCAAAGCGGGGGAACGACCTACGAGCAGTACTTC
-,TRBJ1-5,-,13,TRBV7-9,CASSSQGNQPQHF,TGTGCCAGCAGCTCCCAGGGGAATCAGCCCCAGCATTTT
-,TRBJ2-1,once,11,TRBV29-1,CSVETVNEQFF,TGCAGCGTTGAAACAGTCAATGAGCAGTTCTTC
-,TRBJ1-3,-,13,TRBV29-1,CSVEVDSGNTIYF,TGCAGCGTTGAAGTAGACTCTGGAAACACCATATATTTT
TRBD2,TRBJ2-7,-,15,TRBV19,CASSRTSGGNYEQYF,TGTGCCAGTAGTAGGACTAGCGGGGGGAACTACGAGCAGTACTTC
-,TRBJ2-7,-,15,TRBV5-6,CASSGPGHPSREQYF,TGTGCCAGCAGCGGCCCGGGCCATCCTAGCCGGGAGCAGTACTTC
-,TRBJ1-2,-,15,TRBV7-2,CASSLAFTLEIGYTF,TGTGCCAGCAGCTTAGCCTTCACTCTAGAGATAGGCTACACCTTC
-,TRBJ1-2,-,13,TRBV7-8,CASRGAGDYGYTF,TGTGCCAGCAGAGGGGCTGGGGACTATGGCTACACCTTC
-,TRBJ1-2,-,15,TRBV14,CASSQNGLPIGGYTF,TGTGCCAGCAGCCAAAACGGACTGCCGATTGGGGGCTACACCTTC
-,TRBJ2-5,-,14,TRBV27,CASSFSTSGKTQYF,TGTGCCAGCAGTTTCTCTACCAGCGGAAAGACCCAGTACTTC
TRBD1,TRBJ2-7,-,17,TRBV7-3,CASSLPTADRGRREQYF,TGTGCCAGCAGCTTACCTACCGCTGACAGGGGGCGCCGAGAGCAGTACTTC
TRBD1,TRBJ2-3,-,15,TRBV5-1,CASSSQGAGTDTQYF,TGCGCCAGCAGTTCACAGGGGGCAGGGACAGATACGCAGTATTTT
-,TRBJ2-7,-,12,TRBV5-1,CASSSQGYEQYF,TGCGCCAGCAGCTCACAGGGATACGAGCAGTACTTC
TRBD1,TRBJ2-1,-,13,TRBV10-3,CAISEMTGDGQFF,TGTGCCATCAGTGAGATGACAGGGGATGGGCAGTTCTTC
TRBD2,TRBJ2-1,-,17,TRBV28,CASSLLGLAGGPGEQFF,TGTGCCAGCAGCCTCCTCGGACTAGCGGGGGGGCCGGGTGAGCAGTTCTTC
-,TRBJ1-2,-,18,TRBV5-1,CASTVLGGWQGGHYGYTF,TGCGCCAGCACCGTCTTGGGGGGATGGCAGGGAGGTCACTATGGCTACACCTTC
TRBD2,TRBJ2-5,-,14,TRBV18,CASSPGLAEETQYF,TGTGCCAGCTCACCCGGACTAGCGGAAGAGACCCAGTACTTC
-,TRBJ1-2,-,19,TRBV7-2,CASRSDSNPFLRLYYGYTF,TGTGCCAGCAGATCCGACAGCAACCCATTTCTTCGGTTGTACTATGGCTACACCTTC
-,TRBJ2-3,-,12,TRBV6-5,CASSSGSDTQYF,TGTGCCAGCAGTTCCGGGTCAGATACGCAGTATTTT
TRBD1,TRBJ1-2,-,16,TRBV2,CASGGQATITNYGYTF,TGTGCCAGCGGCGGACAGGCTACAATTACTAACTATGGCTACACCTTC
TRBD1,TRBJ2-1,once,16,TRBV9,CASSARDRSSYNEQFF,TGTGCCAGCAGCGCCCGGGACAGGAGCTCCTACAATGAGCAGTTCTTC